A single sample is the source of the 20 T cell receptor beta chains below, sequenced in a study of T cells after yellow fever vaccination. TCRdb re-called the 5' RACE reads with MiXCR, one entry per CDR3 protein. The sample holds 200,000 to 300,000 distinct CDR3 sequences; 10% to 15% are singletons and the top ten take 0.4% to 0.55%. The specimen comprised CD4+ T cells sorted from PBMCs, sampled 45 days after the yellow fever booster vaccination. The origin of the receptors is a man aged 25 to 40 who received the YFV17D yellow fever vaccine.

The DNA for the CDR3 is TGTGCCAGCAAGGGGGAGCCGTTCCTAGCCAAAAACATTCAGTACTTC. Translated: CASKGEPFLAKNIQYF. V and J are TRBV12-3 or TRBV12-4 and TRBJ2-4, with D tentatively TRBD1 (6 bases). The CDR3 runs 16 residues. The germline V and J ends were trimmed by 7 bases and 0 bases, with 16 bases remaining between them.

This clonotype was detected many times. This chain joins TRBV5-6 and TRBJ2-7; TRBD1 agrees at 8 bases. Germline V gene sequence: CDR1 SGHDT, CDR2 YYEEEE. V lost 4 bases, J lost 9 bases, and 9 bases stayed unmatched. The CDR3 spans 13 residues. CDR3 nucleotide sequence: TGTGCCAGCAGCACAGGGACAGGACGGAGGCAGTACTTC. This codes for CASSTGTGRRQYF. Filled out from reference TRBV5-6 and TRBJ2-7, the complete variable domain reads DAGVTQSPTHLIKTRGQQVTLRCSPKSGHDTVSWYQQALGQGPQFIFQYYEEEERQRGNFPDRFSGHQFPNYSSELNVNALLLGDSALYLCASSTGTGRRQYFGPGTRLTVT.

This clonotype was detected a few times. The V call is TRBV4-3, the J call TRBJ1-6; D gene uncertain. Trimming removed 3 bases at V and 0 bases at J, with 18 bases between. The CDR3 contains 19 residues. From germline, CDR1 is LGHNA and CDR2 YSLEER. CDR3 protein: CASSQDPSGKSSYNSPLHF. The CDR3 DNA follows: TGCGCCAGCAGCCAGGATCCGTCCGGGAAGAGCTCCTATAATTCACCCCTCCACTTT.

This chain links TRBV10-3 with TRBJ2-5, with D perhaps assigned TRBD1 or TRBD2 (5 bases each). Deletions cut 7 bases from V and 4 bases from J, with 19 bases between. Germline CDR1 is ENHRY and CDR2 is SYGVKD. This CDR3 spans 15 amino acids. The CDR3 loop is CAIKSGAGGVETQYF. The CDR3 nucleotides read TGTGCCATCAAATCCGGGGCTGGGGGAGTAGAGACCCAGTACTTC.

This clonotype showed up just a few times. The V and J genes are TRBV20-1 and TRBJ2-7; no clear D gene. V was cut by 0 bases and J by 1 base, with 7 bases left in between. Germline V lookup: CDR1 DFQATT, CDR2 SNEGSKA (reference sequence). The CDR3 is 13 amino acids. The CDR3 region has the DNA TGCAGTGCTAGAGATCTGAAATCCTACGAGCAGTACTTC. Translated: CSARDLKSYEQYF.

The chain has TRBV18 and TRBJ1-2; D possibly corresponds to TRBD1 (5 bases). CDR3 length equals 14 residues. From germline, CDR1 is KGHSH and CDR2 LQKENI. V lost 2 bases and J lost 3, with 10 bases in between. CDR3 protein: CASSPGAGDYGYTF. As DNA, the CDR3 is TGTGCCAGCTCACCAGGGGCCGGTGACTATGGCTACACCTTC.

The chain is built from TRBV7-9 and TRBJ2-3; 14 nucleotides align to TRBD2. The CDR3 is 16 amino acids. The germline V gene has CDR1 SEHNR and CDR2 FQNEAQ (reference sequence). V was clipped by 5 bases and J by 6 bases; unmatched bases: 7. CDR3 residues: CASSPRGLAGADTQYF. The CDR3 DNA reads TGTGCCAGCAGCCCCCGGGGACTAGCGGGAGCTGATACGCAGTATTTT.

The genes are TRBV20-1 and TRBJ2-7; 7 bases fit TRBD1. The V gene end was trimmed by 6 bases and the J gene end by 6 bases; junction bases not matched to a gene: 8. The CDR3 sequence is 12 residues long. From germline, CDR1 is DFQATT and CDR2 SNEGSKA (reference sequence). DNA for the CDR3: TGCAGTGCGTACCGACAGGGCCGCGAGCAGTACTTC. Translating it yields CSAYRQGREQYF.

This chain joins TRBV30 and TRBJ2-7, with D hard to call. The CDR3 sequence is 11 residues long. V was shortened by 2 bases and J by 6 bases, with 8 bases between the two germline ends. Germline CDR1 GTSNPN, CDR2 SVGIG (reference sequence). The CDR3 DNA reads as TGTGCCTGGAGTCTAGGGTCCGAGCAGTACTTC. Protein product: CAWSLGSEQYF. Combining the CDR3 with reference TRBV30 and TRBJ2-7 gives the whole variable domain SQTIHQWPATLVQPVGSPLSLECTVEGTSNPNLYWYRQAAGRGLQLLFYSVGIGQISSEVPQNLSASRPQDRQFILSSKKLLLSDSGFYLCAWSLGSEQYFGPGTRLTVT.

This clonotype has only a few counts. The chain uses TRBV15 and TRBJ2-1; D gene uncertain. The CDR3 has 12 residues. Per germline, CDR1 LNHNV and CDR2 YYDKDF (reference sequence). Between the trimmed V and J ends, which lost 3 bases and 8 bases, there was a span of 8 bases. The CDR3 sequence: CATSSDPDEQFF. Here the CDR3 DNA reads TGTGCCACCAGCAGCGACCCGGATGAGCAGTTCTTC.

The rearrangement uses TRBV5-1 and TRBJ2-1; TRBD2 matches 10 bases. V trimming: 1 base; J trimming: 7 bases; junction bases outside the gene matches: 5. This CDR3 is 15 amino acids long. Germline assignment: CDR1 SGHRS and CDR2 YFSETQ. The CDR3 spells CASSLSGGGLNEQFF. The CDR3 coding sequence is TGCGCCAGCAGCTTGAGCGGGGGGGGGCTGAATGAGCAGTTCTTC.

This clonotype appeared once. The CDR3 spells CASSPRTSGSSGANVLTF. The CDR3 nucleotides read TGTGCCAGCTCTCCAAGGACTAGCGGGAGTTCTGGGGCCAACGTCCTGACTTTC. The chain links TRBV18 to TRBJ2-6; 13 positions match TRBD2. The V gene's germline CDR1 is KGHSH and CDR2 LQKENI. V gave up 6 bases and J gave up 1 base; unmatched junction bases: 6. CDR3 size: 18 residues.

The chain employs TRBV7-9 and TRBJ2-7; D not certain. Trimming cost V 3 bases and J 0 bases, with 9 bases left between them. The CDR3 covers 14 residues. Germline lookup yields CDR1 SEHNR and CDR2 FQNEAQ (reference sequence). CDR3 in DNA: TGTGCCAGCAGCTTTGGTCCCCTCTCCTACGAGCAGTACTTC. It codes for CASSFGPLSYEQYF.

The rearrangement joins TRBV21-1 to TRBJ2-5. TRBV21-1 is assigned pseudogene status. The CDR3 loop spans 11 amino acids. CDR3 DNA: TGTGCCAGCAAATTTAGGGAGACCCAGTACTTC. Protein: CASKFRETQYF.

This clonotype came up a few times. The V and J genes are TRBV7-9 and TRBJ2-3; the match to TRBD2 covers 10 bases. The CDR3 sequence is 14 residues long. Trimming at V came to 4 bases and at J to 4 bases, leaving 2 bases not matched to a gene. From germline, CDR1 is SEHNR and CDR2 FQNEAQ (reference sequence). The CDR3 loop is CASSYSGRSDTQYF. CDR3 sequence (DNA): TGTGCCAGCAGCTATAGCGGGAGGTCAGATACGCAGTATTTT.

Only a few counts were recorded for this clonotype. V gene TRBV10-3 combines with J gene TRBJ2-5; D is possibly TRBD2 (7 bases). The V end lost 8 bases, the J end lost 2 bases, and 15 bases lay between the germline ends. The CDR3 consists of 14 residues. CDR1 is ENHRY and CDR2 is SYGVKD in the germline V gene. The CDR3 protein is CAIQQGGSQETQYF. DNA for the CDR3: TGTGCCATCCAACAGGGCGGGAGTCAAGAGACCCAGTACTTC.

This rearrangement joins TRBV20-1 to TRBJ2-4; D gene unclear. CDR3 length: 20 residues. Trimming took 0 bases from V and 2 from J, leaving 26 bases between them. Germline loops: CDR1 DFQATT, CDR2 SNEGSKA (reference sequence). In DNA, the CDR3 is TGCAGTGCTAGAGATCCTCCCGGAGACCCCCCCCAGCCCTCCAAAAACATTCAGTACTTC. Encoded protein: CSARDPPGDPPQPSKNIQYF.

Here the CDR3 DNA reads TGCAGTGCAGAGGGGGCTAGCGGGGCTTACAATGAGCAGTTCTTC. Translated, it gives CSAEGASGAYNEQFF. The chain links TRBV20-1 to TRBJ2-1; 9 bases match TRBD2. The V segment lost 6 bases and the J segment 4 bases; nucleotides outside the gene matches: 10. Germline V lookup: CDR1 DFQATT, CDR2 SNEGSKA (reference sequence). The CDR3 totals 15 residues.

This rearrangement joins TRBV5-1 to TRBJ2-3; D gene unclear. Per the germline V gene, CDR1 is SGHRS and CDR2 is YFSETQ. Trimming shortened V by 0 bases and J by 5 bases, and 13 bases separated the two germline ends. The CDR3 sequence is 15 residues long. The CDR3 DNA is TGCGCCAGCAGCTTGGGGAACCCCCGGCGAGATACGCAGTATTTT. It encodes CASSLGNPRRDTQYF. The full variable domain, completed using reference TRBV5-1 and TRBJ2-3, is KAGVTQTPRYLIKTRGQQVTLSCSPISGHRSVSWYQQTPGQGLQFLFEYFSETQRNKGNFPGRFSGRQFSNSRSEMNVSTLELGDSALYLCASSLGNPRRDTQYFGPGTRLTVL.

V gene TRBV7-2 combines with J gene TRBJ2-6, with D possibly being TRBD1 (6 bases). Trimming took 5 bases from V and 4 from J, leaving 15 bases between them. Germline V gene data show CDR1 as SGHTA and CDR2 as FQGNSA. The CDR3 sequence is 16 residues long. The CDR3 bases are TGTGCCAGCAGCCGCCGAACAGGGACAGGGGCCAACGTCCTGACTTTC. Translation gives CASSRRTGTGANVLTF.